This T cell receptor (beta chain) is drawn from a study of cytomegalovirus exposure and HLA in healthy donors. Overall study findings and caveats: An ancestry cluster, one associated with Asian ancestry, reportedly showed fewer N-insertions than the approximately 670-donor mean in a later analysis. Solely CMV serostatus was available to characterize immune exposure. When analyzed later, a missense DCLRE1C variant was found to be linked to TCR beta V- and J-gene trimming.

V shed 2 bases and J shed 4 bases, with 6 bases lying between them. Germline CDR1 is SGHNT and CDR2 is YYREEE (reference sequence). The CDR3 is 12 amino acids. Both 60 Vbeta primers and 13 Jbeta primers went into the PCR. The protocol was immunoSEQ multiplex PCR, while the TCRdb copy is restricted to in-frame clones and leaves out a portion. The repertoire holds 200,000 or so clones, with over 65% as singletons. Points on this clone: Its antigen is not identified.

The receptor was derived from a woman aged 25 to 39 in good health and CMV-seronegative. The sequenced material came from PBMCs. This chain connects TRBV5-4 to TRBJ1-1; D unresolved. The CDR3 coding sequence is TGTGCCAGCAGCTTCCCCCGCACTGAAGCTTTCTTT. Amino acids: CASSFPRTEAFF.